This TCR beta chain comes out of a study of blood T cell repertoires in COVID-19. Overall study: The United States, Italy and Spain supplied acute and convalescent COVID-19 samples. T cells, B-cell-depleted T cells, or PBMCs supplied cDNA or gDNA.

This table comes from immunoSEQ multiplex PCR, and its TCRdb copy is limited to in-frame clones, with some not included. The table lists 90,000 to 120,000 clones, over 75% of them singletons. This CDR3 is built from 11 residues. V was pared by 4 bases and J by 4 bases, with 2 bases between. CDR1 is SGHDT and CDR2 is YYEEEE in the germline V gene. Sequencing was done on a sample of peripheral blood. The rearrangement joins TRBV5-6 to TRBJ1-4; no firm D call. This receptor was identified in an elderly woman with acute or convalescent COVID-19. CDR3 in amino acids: CASSLNEKLFF. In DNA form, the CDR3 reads TGTGCCAGCAGCCTTAATGAAAAACTGTTTTTT.